This TCR beta chain was sequenced for a study of blood T cell repertoires in COVID-19. The data were produced by immunoSEQ multiplex PCR, yet TCRdb's version contains in-frame clones alone and is incomplete. Of 170,000 or so clones listed, less than 90% are singletons. Germline CDR1 and CDR2: SGHRS and YFSETQ. This CDR3 has 14 residues. With 4 bases clipped from V and 6 bases from J, the junction kept 10 bases outside the gene matches. Ages ranged from about 18 to 100 years, with residence in 20 to 30 US areas. This receptor was obtained from a woman aged 50 to 60 who had recovered from COVID-19. Material: PBMCs or T cells enriched from blood (not recorded which). J is TRBJ2-7 and V is TRBV5-1; 7 bases agree with TRBD1. CDR3 coding DNA: TGCGCCAGCAGCGGAGGTAGGGGGCTCGGCGAGCAGTACTTC. Translation: CASSGGRGLGEQYF.